This TCR beta chain was identified in a study of CD8 T cell repertoires and HIV-1 epitope variants. Study-wide context: T cells were stimulated with Twenty-five Gag and Nef peptides separately. Controls were a CMV, EBV and flu pool, Ebola AY9, and no peptide. 1M T cells were kept uncultured as a baseline.

The data were produced by immunoSEQ multiplex PCR, yet TCRdb's version contains in-frame clones alone and is incomplete. The sample lists 5,000 to 7,000 clones, 55% to 80% occurring once. V was shortened by 3 bases and J by 0 bases, with 10 bases between the two germline ends. CDR1 SGDLS and CDR2 YYNGEE come from the germline V gene. This CDR3 has 16 amino acids. As for this clone: What it binds is unknown.

Findings and limits, study-wide: This assay reports beta chains of antigen-expanded cells, not T cell function.

The genes are TRBV9 and TRBJ1-6, with D hard to call. The clonotype comes from a male donor with HIV. The sequenced sample consisted of cultured CD8+ T cells derived from PBMCs. CDR3 residues: CASSAPGSSYNSPLHF. The CDR3 DNA follows: TGTGCCAGCAGCGCCCCCGGGAGCTCCTATAATTCACCCCTCCACTTT.